Below, 17 T cell receptor beta chains from the same sample are listed, as sequenced in a study of T cell responses to AZD1222 COVID-19 vaccine. Method: immunoSEQ multiplex PCR; TCRdb's copy keeps in-frame clones and lacks some. This sample carries about 150,000 clones, approximately 86% of them seen once, and the ten largest clones take around 5%. This specimen was peripheral blood, taken 28 days after the second AZD1222 dose. The source of these receptors is an adult who received the AZD1222 COVID-19 vaccine.

This clone was found once. The chain recombines TRBV30 with TRBJ2-1; 8 bases align to TRBD2. The V gene's germline CDR1 is GTSNPN and CDR2 SVGIG (reference sequence). CDR3 length: 15 residues. The ends lost 8 bases at V and 7 bases at J; junction bases unmatched: 16. CDR3 sequence reads: CAGHADAGGLNEQFF. The CDR3 bases are TGTGCCGGACACGCCGACGCGGGGGGACTAAATGAGCAGTTCTTC.

The rearrangement joins TRBV29-1 to TRBJ1-2; D might be TRBD1 (5 bases). V was shortened by 5 bases and J by 6 bases, with 19 bases between the two germline ends. The CDR3 runs to 14 residues. The germline CDR1 and CDR2 sequences are SQVTM and ANQGSEA. The CDR3: CSVNWATGVNGYTF. In DNA form, the CDR3 reads TGCAGCGTTAACTGGGCAACGGGGGTTAATGGCTACACCTTC. Supplemented by reference TRBV29-1 and TRBJ1-2, the full variable domain reads SAVISQKPSRDICQRGTSLTIQCQVDSQVTMMFWYRQQPGQSLTLIATANQGSEATYESGFVIDKFPISRPNLTFSTLTVSNMSPEDSSIYLCSVNWATGVNGYTFGSGTRLTVV.

This chain connects TRBV6-1 to TRBJ1-3, with D perhaps TRBD1 (5 bases). Trimming took 2 bases from V and 2 from J, leaving 16 bases between them. This CDR3 comprises 17 residues. Germline V CDR1 and CDR2: MNHNS, SASEGT. The CDR3 DNA reads as TGTGCCAGCAGTGAAAGACCGGTGGGGGGAACTGGAAACACCATATATTTT. Its protein is CASSERPVGGTGNTIYF.

The gene calls are TRBV11-2 and TRBJ2-7; D tentatively reads TRBD1 or TRBD2 (7 bases each). CDR3 length: 15 amino acids. Germline CDR1 SGHAT, CDR2 FQNNGV. Trimming shortened V by 7 bases and J by 3 bases, and 19 bases separated the two germline ends. The CDR3: CASNPGPGGVYEQYF. As DNA, the CDR3 is TGTGCCAGCAACCCGGGCCCAGGGGGGGTCTACGAGCAGTACTTC.

The V and J genes are TRBV19 and TRBJ1-5; the match to TRBD1 covers 8 bases. CDR3 length: 18 residues. The V gene end was trimmed by 4 bases and the J gene end by 3 bases; junction bases not matched to a gene: 14. The V gene's germline CDR1 is LNHDA and CDR2 SQIVND (reference sequence). In DNA form, the CDR3 reads TGTGCCAGTAGTACTCCCCCGGACAGGGCCTTCCTCAATCAGCCCCAGCATTTT. Translation gives CASSTPPDRAFLNQPQHF. The full variable domain, completed using reference TRBV19 and TRBJ1-5, is DGGITQSPKYLFRKEGQNVTLSCEQNLNHDAMYWYRQDPGQGLRLIYYSQIVNDFQKGDIAEGYSVSREKKESFPLTVTSAQKNPTAFYLCASSTPPDRAFLNQPQHFGDGTRLSIL.

The chain carries TRBV18 and TRBJ1-6; D ambiguous. V was shortened by 3 bases and J by 3 bases, with 3 bases between the two germline ends. The V gene's germline CDR1 is KGHSH and CDR2 LQKENI. The CDR3 is made up of 13 amino acids. The CDR3 here is CASSPGYNSPLHF. CDR3 sequence (DNA): TGTGCCAGCTCACCGGGCTATAATTCACCCCTCCACTTT.

This chain joins TRBV4-1 and TRBJ1-5; tentatively, D is TRBD1 (6 bases). CDR1 is MGHRA and CDR2 is YSYEKL in the germline V gene. V was cut by 4 bases and J by 3 bases, with 13 bases left in between. The CDR3 extends over 15 amino acids. CDR3 loop: CASSPTGQHNQPQHF. In DNA, the CDR3 is TGCGCCAGCAGCCCGACCGGACAGCACAATCAGCCCCAGCATTTT.

This clone was seen a single time. The chain couples TRBV2 to TRBJ1-2; 9 nucleotides agree with TRBD1. V gave up 7 bases and J gave up 8 bases; unmatched junction bases: 8. CDR1 and CDR2 from the germline V gene are SNHLY and FYNNEI. The CDR3 runs to 13 residues. The CDR3 protein is CASNIGQGHGYTF. CDR3 sequence (DNA): TGTGCCAGCAACATCGGACAGGGGCACGGCTACACCTTC.

The J gene is TRBJ1-2, the V gene TRBV6-1; no clear D. Germline CDR1 is MNHNS and CDR2 is SASEGT. This CDR3 contains 16 residues. Deletions cut 2 bases from V and 5 bases from J, with 18 bases between. CDR3 coding DNA: TGTGCCAGCAGTGAAAACGTCGTAGGGAAGGGTTATGGCTACACCTTC. Amino acid sequence: CASSENVVGKGYGYTF.

The gene calls are TRBV25-1 and TRBJ1-5, with TRBD1 matching over 8 bases. The J segment lost 9 bases and the V segment lost 2 bases, leaving 3 bases of the junction unmatched. Looked up from germline, CDR1 is MGHDK and CDR2 is SYGVNS. The CDR3 has 13 residues. CDR3 in amino acids: CASSELDRGPQHF. Here the CDR3 DNA reads TGTGCCAGCAGTGAACTAGACAGGGGGCCCCAGCATTTT.

This clone was detected only once. The chain uses TRBV5-1 and TRBJ1-6; D gene unclear. Germline V lookup: CDR1 SGHRS, CDR2 YFSETQ. The CDR3 extends over 14 amino acids. With 4 bases removed from V and 8 bases from J, the gap between germline ends came to 13 bases. The CDR3 bases are TGCGCCAGCAGCCAGGTCCCTGGGGATTCACCCCTCCACTTT. It codes for CASSQVPGDSPLHF.

The J gene is TRBJ1-2, the V gene TRBV29-1; 7 bases match TRBD1. Per germline, CDR1 SQVTM and CDR2 ANQGSEA. V lost 6 bases and J lost 4; bases outside the gene matches: 2. This CDR3 region has 11 residues. The CDR3 region has the DNA TGCAGCGTGGGGACAGTCTATGGCTACACCTTC. It specifies CSVGTVYGYTF.

The rearrangement uses TRBV5-1 and TRBJ2-7, with a possible D match to TRBD2 (5 bases). V gave up 4 bases and J gave up 2 bases, with 16 bases separating them. The CDR3 sequence is 15 residues long. Germline V gene data show CDR1 as SGHRS and CDR2 as YFSETQ. CDR3 amino acids: CASSPDSATAYEQYF. Here the CDR3 DNA reads TGCGCCAGCAGCCCTGATAGCGCTACGGCCTACGAGCAGTACTTC.

The chain employs TRBV6-6 and TRBJ1-5; maybe TRBD1 (6 bases). Germline V gene data show CDR1 as MNHNY and CDR2 as SVGAGI (reference sequence). V dropped 4 bases and J dropped 7 bases, with 11 bases sitting between them. CDR3 size: 13 residues. CDR3 DNA sequence: TGTGCCAGCAGTTCACAGGGATTCCAGCCCCAGCATTTT. Protein product: CASSSQGFQPQHF.

The chain is built from TRBV6-1 and TRBJ1-3; possible D gene TRBD1, 5 bases. V lost 2 bases, J lost 3 bases, and 17 bases lay in between. The CDR3 is 17 residues long. CDR1 and CDR2 from the germline V gene are MNHNS and SASEGT. CDR3 sequence: CASSERGPGMGGNTIYF. The CDR3 DNA is TGTGCCAGCAGTGAACGGGGCCCGGGGATGGGTGGAAACACCATATATTTT.

A remark on this clone: The same CDR3 also results from other DNA sequences found in this sample. The CDR3 is CASRPGLAGETQYF. The CDR3 nucleotides read TGTGCCAGCAGGCCGGGACTAGCTGGGGAGACCCAGTACTTC. The chain is built from TRBV11-2 and TRBJ2-5, with 9 positions matching TRBD2. Germline V gives CDR1 SGHAT, CDR2 FQNNGV. Trimming at V came to 6 bases and at J to 5 bases, leaving 7 bases not matched to a gene. There are 14 residues in the CDR3.

The CDR3 protein is CASSFTAVRGYTF. In DNA form, the CDR3 reads TGTGCCAGCAGTTTTACAGCTGTCCGAGGCTACACCTTC. This rearrangement joins TRBV6-5 to TRBJ1-2, with D unclear. The CDR3 is 13 residues long. V lost 4 bases, J lost 8 bases, and 14 bases lay in between. Germline CDR1 is MNHEY and CDR2 is SVGAGI.